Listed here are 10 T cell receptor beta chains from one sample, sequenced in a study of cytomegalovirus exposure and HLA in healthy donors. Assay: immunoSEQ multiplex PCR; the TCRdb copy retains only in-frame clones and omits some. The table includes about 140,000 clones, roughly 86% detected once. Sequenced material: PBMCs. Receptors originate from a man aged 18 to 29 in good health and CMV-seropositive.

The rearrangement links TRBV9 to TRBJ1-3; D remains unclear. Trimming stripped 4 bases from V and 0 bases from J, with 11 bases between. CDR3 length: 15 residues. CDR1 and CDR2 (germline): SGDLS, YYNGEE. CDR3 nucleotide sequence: TGTGCCAGCAGCCCGAGGGCAAGCTCTGGAAACACCATATATTTT. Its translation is CASSPRASSGNTIYF.

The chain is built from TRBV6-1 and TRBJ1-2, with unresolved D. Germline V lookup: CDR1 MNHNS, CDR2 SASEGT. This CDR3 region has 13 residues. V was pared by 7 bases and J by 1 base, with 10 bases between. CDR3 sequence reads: CASIPAHNYGYTF. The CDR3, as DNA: TGTGCCAGCATACCAGCGCATAACTATGGCTACACCTTC.

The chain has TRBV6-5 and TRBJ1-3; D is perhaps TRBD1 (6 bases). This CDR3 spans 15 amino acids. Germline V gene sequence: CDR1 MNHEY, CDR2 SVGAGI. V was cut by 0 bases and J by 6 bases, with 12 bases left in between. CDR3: CASSYSGGRANTIYF. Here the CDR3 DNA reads TGTGCCAGCAGTTACTCGGGGGGGCGAGCAAACACCATATATTTT.

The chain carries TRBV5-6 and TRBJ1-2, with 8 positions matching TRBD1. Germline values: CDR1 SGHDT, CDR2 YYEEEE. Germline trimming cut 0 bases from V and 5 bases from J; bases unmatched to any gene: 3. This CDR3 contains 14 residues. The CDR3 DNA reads TGTGCCAGCAGCTTGGAGGACAGGGTTTATGGCTACACCTTC. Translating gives CASSLEDRVYGYTF. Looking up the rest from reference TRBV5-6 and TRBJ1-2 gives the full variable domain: DAGVTQSPTHLIKTRGQQVTLRCSPKSGHDTVSWYQQALGQGPQFIFQYYEEEERQRGNFPDRFSGHQFPNYSSELNVNALLLGDSALYLCASSLEDRVYGYTFGSGTRLTVV.

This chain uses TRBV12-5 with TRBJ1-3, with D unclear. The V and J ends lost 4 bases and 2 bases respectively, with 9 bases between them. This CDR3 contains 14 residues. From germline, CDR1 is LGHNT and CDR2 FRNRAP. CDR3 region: CASGSLVAGNTIYF. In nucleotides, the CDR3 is TGTGCTAGTGGTTCCCTTGTAGCTGGAAACACCATATATTTT. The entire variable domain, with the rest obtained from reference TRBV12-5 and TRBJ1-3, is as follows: DARVTQTPRHKVTEMGQEVTMRCQPILGHNTVFWYRQTMMQGLELLAYFRNRAPLDDSGMPKDRFSAEMPDATLATLKIQPSEPRDSAVYFCASGSLVAGNTIYFGEGSWLTVV.

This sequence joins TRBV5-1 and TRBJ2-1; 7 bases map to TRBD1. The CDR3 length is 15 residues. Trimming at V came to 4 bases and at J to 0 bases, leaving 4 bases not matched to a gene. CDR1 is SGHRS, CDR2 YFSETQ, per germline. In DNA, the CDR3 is TGCGCCAGCAGCGCAGGGGGATCCTCCTACAATGAGCAGTTCTTC. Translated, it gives CASSAGGSSYNEQFF. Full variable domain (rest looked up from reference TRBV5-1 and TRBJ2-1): KAGVTQTPRYLIKTRGQQVTLSCSPISGHRSVSWYQQTPGQGLQFLFEYFSETQRNKGNFPGRFSGRQFSNSRSEMNVSTLELGDSALYLCASSAGGSSYNEQFFGPGTRLTVL.

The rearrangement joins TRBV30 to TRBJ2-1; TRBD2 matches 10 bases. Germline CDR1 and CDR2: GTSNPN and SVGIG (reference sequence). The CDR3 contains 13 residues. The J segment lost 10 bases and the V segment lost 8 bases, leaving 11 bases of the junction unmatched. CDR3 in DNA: TGTGCCAGCAACGGGGGTAGCGGGAGGGAGCAGTTCTTC. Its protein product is CASNGGSGREQFF.

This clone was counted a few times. The CDR3 DNA sequence: TGCGCCAGCAGCCATATTAAAGAGACCCAGTACTTC. It codes for CASSHIKETQYF. V gene TRBV4-1 combines with J gene TRBJ2-5, with D unresolved. The CDR3 is made up of 12 amino acids. Germline V CDR1 and CDR2: MGHRA, YSYEKL. Trimming left V 3 bases short and J 3 bases short, with 5 bases between.

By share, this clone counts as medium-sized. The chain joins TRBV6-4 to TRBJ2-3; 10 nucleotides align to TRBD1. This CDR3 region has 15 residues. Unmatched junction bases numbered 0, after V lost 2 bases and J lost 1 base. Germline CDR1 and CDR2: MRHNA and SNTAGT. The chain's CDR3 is CASSDGTGGTDTQYF. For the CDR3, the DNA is TGTGCCAGCAGTGACGGGACAGGGGGCACAGATACGCAGTATTTT.

CDR3 protein: CASSGDRGTYEQYF. The CDR3 nucleotides are TGTGCCAGCAGCGGGGACAGGGGAACCTACGAGCAGTACTTC. The rearrangement links TRBV6-5 to TRBJ2-7; 10 bases agree with TRBD1. The ends lost 6 bases at V and 2 bases at J; junction bases unmatched: 4. The CDR3 totals 14 residues. CDR1 is MNHEY and CDR2 is SVGAGI in the germline V gene.